The clone carrying this T cell receptor beta chain was detected only a few times. Antigen: not known. This sample was included in a study of identical twins. Study results and limitations: Where out-of-frame alpha sequences were twin-shared, they showed excess low generation probability.

Trimming removed 5 bases at V and 0 bases at J, with 11 bases between. CDR3 length equals 15 residues. TCRdb analysed the 5' RACE reads with MiXCR anew, one entry per CDR3 protein. The data show some 760,000 distinct CDR3 sequences, 15% to 20% seen once. The same specimen was also included in a second study, on T cells expressing NK-cell markers. That work states: In sorted CD3+CD56+NKG2C+, CD3+CD56+NKG2C- and CD3+CD56-NKG2C+ T cells, TCR beta repertoires were obtained.

The chain uses TRBV12-3 or TRBV12-4 and TRBJ1-3; possible D gene TRBD1, 5 bases. Specimen: PBMCs. This TCR was recovered from a woman aged 18-29 years in good health. CDR3 protein: CASSPQGGSGNTIYF. CDR3 nucleotides: TGTGCCAGCAGTCCCCAGGGAGGCTCTGGAAACACCATATATTTT.